Below, 20 T cell receptor beta chains from the same sample are listed, as sequenced in a study of blood T cell repertoires in COVID-19 (TCRdb year 2020). Library preparation used the immunoSEQ multiplex PCR assay. TCRdb took this table from immuneACCESS and kept in-frame rearrangements with V and J called. Such tables lack part of the clones; where checked against another copy, unresolved V genes explain under half of the gap, and the rest is unexplained. The sample yields under 150,000 clones; 70% to 90% were counted once. In total, the top ten clones hold under 3% of the sample. The specimen was peripheral blood. The receptor set was obtained from a man aged 25 to 40 with acute or convalescent COVID-19.

The rearrangement joins TRBV27 to TRBJ2-3; TRBD1 matches at 10 bases. The CDR3 extends over 13 amino acids. V shed 8 bases and J 3 bases; nucleotides not matched to a gene: 2. Germline-derived CDR1 and CDR2 are MNHEY and SMNVEV (reference sequence). The CDR3: CASRTGGTDTQYF. The CDR3 DNA is TGTGCCAGCCGGACAGGGGGGACAGATACGCAGTATTTT.

In this sample, this clone turned up a few times. The rearrangement uses TRBV19 and TRBJ1-5, with D unresolved. Germline lookup yields CDR1 LNHDA and CDR2 SQIVND (reference sequence). The V and J ends lost 0 bases and 2 bases respectively, with 5 bases between them. The CDR3 has 14 residues. CDR3 sequence (DNA): TGTGCCAGTAGTATAGATCTCGGCAATCAGCCCCAGCATTTT. Its protein product is CASSIDLGNQPQHF. Using reference TRBV19 and TRBJ1-5 for the parts outside the CDR3, the full variable domain is DGGITQSPKYLFRKEGQNVTLSCEQNLNHDAMYWYRQDPGQGLRLIYYSQIVNDFQKGDIAEGYSVSREKKESFPLTVTSAQKNPTAFYLCASSIDLGNQPQHFGDGTRLSIL.

The V call is TRBV5-6, the J call TRBJ2-3, with D hard to call. CDR1 SGHDT and CDR2 YYEEEE come from the germline V gene. The CDR3 loop spans 13 amino acids. With 0 bases removed from V and 4 bases from J, the gap between germline ends came to 6 bases. CDR3 DNA sequence: TGTGCCAGCAGCTTGGTTTCCGCAGATACGCAGTATTTT. This codes for CASSLVSADTQYF.

The count of this clone is one. This sequence joins TRBV12-5 and TRBJ1-1, with 9 bases aligning to TRBD1. This CDR3 is 15 amino acids long. V dropped 7 bases and J dropped 4; count of bases not matched to a gene: 10. Germline values: CDR1 LGHNT, CDR2 FRNRAP. The CDR3 reads CASAPMTGGGTEAFF. CDR3 coding DNA: TGTGCTAGTGCCCCTATGACAGGGGGAGGCACTGAAGCTTTCTTT.

This rearrangement joins TRBV2 to TRBJ2-2, with 10 bases identical to TRBD2. CDR3 length: 16 residues. V gave up 6 bases and J gave up 2 bases; unmatched junction bases: 6. Germline loops: CDR1 SNHLY, CDR2 FYNNEI. In DNA, the CDR3 is TGTGCCAGCAGCTATGGACTAGCGGCAAACACCGGGGAGCTGTTTTTT. This gives the protein CASSYGLAANTGELFF.

This clone was seen only a few times. This chain links TRBV7-8 with TRBJ1-1; the D gene is possibly TRBD1 (6 bases). The CDR3 covers 15 residues. Germline V gene sequence: CDR1 SGHVS, CDR2 FQNEAQ. The V and J ends lost 5 bases and 5 bases respectively, with 18 bases between them. The CDR3 nucleotides read TGTGCCAGCAGCACTCAACAGGGATGGGGGACTGAAGCTTTCTTT. It yields the protein CASSTQQGWGTEAFF.

This clone was detected once. V usage is TRBV4-3 and J usage is TRBJ2-4, with 7 bases fitting TRBD1. Trimming removed 4 bases from V and 1 base from J; junction bases left unmatched: 4. CDR1 LGHNA and CDR2 YSLEER come from the germline V gene. The CDR3 is made up of 15 amino acids. DNA of the CDR3: TGCGCCAGCAGCCGAACAGGGGATGCCAAAAACATTCAGTACTTC. It translates to CASSRTGDAKNIQYF.

The rearrangement uses TRBV5-1 and TRBJ1-2; D unclear. The V end lost 4 bases, the J end lost 4 bases, and 11 bases lay between the germline ends. CDR1 is SGHRS, CDR2 YFSETQ, per germline. CDR3 size: 13 residues. CDR3: CASSMDGGYGYTF. CDR3 coding DNA: TGCGCCAGCAGCATGGACGGTGGCTATGGCTACACCTTC.

The chain recombines TRBV2 with TRBJ2-1; D not certain. Germline-derived CDR1 and CDR2 are SNHLY and FYNNEI. There are 11 residues in the CDR3. Trimming left V 2 bases short and J 7 bases short, with 3 bases between. The CDR3 DNA is TGTGCCAGCAGTGAAATAAATGAGCAGTTCTTC. Encoded protein: CASSEINEQFF.

This sequence joins TRBV5-1 and TRBJ1-1; the D is unclear. The CDR3 totals 13 residues. V was trimmed by 0 bases and J by 1 base, leaving 4 bases between them. Germline-derived CDR1 and CDR2 are SGHRS and YFSETQ. CDR3 sequence reads: CASSLAGNTEAFF. For the CDR3, the DNA is TGCGCCAGCAGCTTGGCGGGGAACACTGAAGCTTTCTTT.

The chain combines TRBV2 with TRBJ1-6; TRBD1 is a possible D gene (5 bases). CDR3 length: 15 amino acids. Germline CDR1 is SNHLY and CDR2 is FYNNEI. Trimming removed 3 bases from V and 2 bases from J, with 8 bases in between. The CDR3 DNA sequence: TGTGCCAGCAGTGAGCAGGGTCCCTATAATTCACCCCTCCACTTT. Amino acids: CASSEQGPYNSPLHF.

The gene calls are TRBV18 and TRBJ2-3, with a tentative D call TRBD1 (5 bases). V was shortened by 4 bases and J by 4 bases, with 24 bases between the two germline ends. The CDR3 runs to 18 residues. The germline CDR1 and CDR2 sequences are KGHSH and LQKENI. This CDR3 reads CASSLIGQRSIEADTQYF. The CDR3 bases are TGTGCCAGCTCACTGATAGGACAACGGTCCATCGAGGCAGATACGCAGTATTTT.

The chain employs TRBV2 and TRBJ2-7; 8 bases align to TRBD2. Germline V gene data show CDR1 as SNHLY and CDR2 as FYNNEI. V lost 6 bases and J lost 9; bases outside the gene matches: 13. The CDR3 is made up of 14 amino acids. The CDR3: CASRKSGLDFVQYV. As DNA, the CDR3 is TGTGCCAGCAGGAAGTCGGGACTAGATTTTGTGCAGTACGTC.

The chain employs TRBV3-1 (or the pseudogene TRBV3-2) and TRBJ1-4; TRBD1 is a possible D gene (6 bases). The CDR3 is 16 residues long. From germline, CDR1 is LGHDT and CDR2 YNNKEL (reference sequence). Trimming left V 0 bases short and J 7 bases short, with 15 bases between. The DNA for the CDR3 is TGTGCCAGCAGCCAAGATTTGGCAGGGGTGGGTGAAAAACTGTTTTTT. This encodes CASSQDLAGVGEKLFF.

J is TRBJ1-2 and V is TRBV6-5; no definite D call. CDR3 length: 12 amino acids. CDR1 and CDR2 (germline): MNHEY, SVGAGI. Trimming stripped 5 bases from V and 7 bases from J, with 11 bases between. CDR3 coding DNA: TGTGCCAGCAGTACCCAGGATCGTGGCTACACCTTC. Residues: CASSTQDRGYTF.

The rearrangement joins TRBV6-1 to TRBJ2-7, with D unresolved. V lost 1 base and J lost 3, with 10 bases in between. Germline V gene data show CDR1 as MNHNS and CDR2 as SASEGT. This CDR3 has 14 amino acids. This chain's CDR3 is CASSEDAGSYEQYV. The CDR3 bases are TGTGCCAGCAGTGAAGACGCAGGCAGCTACGAGCAGTACGTC.

V usage is TRBV27 and J usage is TRBJ1-6, with D possibly matching TRBD1 (5 bases). Germline V lookup: CDR1 MNHEY, CDR2 SMNVEV (reference sequence). The CDR3 is 15 amino acids. Trimming took 2 bases from V and 10 from J, leaving 15 bases between them. The CDR3 loop is CASSLNGHRTSPLHF. CDR3 in DNA: TGTGCCAGCAGTTTAAATGGACACAGGACCTCACCCCTCCACTTT.

This clone has only a few counts. The V gene is TRBV18, the J gene TRBJ1-5; 7 positions agree with TRBD1. The CDR3 length is 16 residues. CDR1 and CDR2 from the germline V gene are KGHSH and LQKENI. V shed 3 bases, J shed 4 bases, and the junction held 9 bases outside the gene matches. The CDR3 region has the DNA TGTGCCAGCTCACCGTCTCCGGCAGGGGGGAATCAGCCCCAGCATTTT. Residues: CASSPSPAGGNQPQHF.

V gene TRBV3-1 (or the pseudogene TRBV3-2) combines with J gene TRBJ2-1; 8 nucleotides line up with TRBD2. The length of the CDR3 is 14 residues. J gave up 4 bases and V 4 bases, and 3 bases lay outside the gene matches. CDR1 is LGHDT, CDR2 YNNKEL, per germline (reference sequence). CDR3 loop: CASSLGLGYNEQFF. DNA of the CDR3: TGTGCCAGCAGCCTGGGACTAGGGTACAATGAGCAGTTCTTC.

The rearrangement joins TRBV19 to TRBJ2-5; TRBD1 matches 9 bases. The ends lost 7 bases at V and 4 bases at J; junction bases unmatched: 4. Germline V gene sequence: CDR1 LNHDA, CDR2 SQIVND (reference sequence). CDR3 size: 13 residues. The CDR3: CASNPTGGETQYF. CDR3 DNA sequence: TGTGCCAGTAACCCGACAGGGGGAGAGACCCAGTACTTC.